The 17 T cell receptor beta chains below were found in one sample sequenced in a study of T cell changes during pregnancy in multiple sclerosis. The assay was immunoSEQ multiplex PCR, and TCRdb's table has in-frame clones only and misses some. The sample records around 8,100 clones, around nine tenths being singletons. This sample comprised CD8+ T cells from peripheral blood mononuclear cells, obtained in the first trimester of pregnancy. The source is a female donor in good health, enrolled as a control in a pregnancy study.

This clone was recorded only once. This rearrangement joins TRBV6-5 to TRBJ1-5; 7 bases map to TRBD1. The CDR3 has 10 residues. The V gene end was trimmed by 11 bases and the J gene end by 8 bases; junction bases not matched to a gene: 3. Germline loops: CDR1 MNHEY, CDR2 SVGAGI. CDR3 loop: CAARGKPQHF. As DNA, the CDR3 is TGTGCCGCCAGGGGGAAGCCCCAGCATTTT.

The genes are TRBV10-3 and TRBJ1-2, with D perhaps TRBD1 (6 bases). Germline V lookup: CDR1 ENHRY, CDR2 SYGVKD. V lost 6 bases to trimming and J lost 5 bases, with 28 bases between them. The CDR3 spans 18 residues. The CDR3 sequence is CAIRLDAGTRAPRYGYTF. CDR3 DNA sequence: TGTGCCATCAGATTAGACGCCGGGACAAGGGCCCCAAGATATGGCTACACCTTC.

The genes are TRBV7-3 and TRBJ2-2, with 16 bases matching TRBD2. The V gene's germline CDR1 is SGHTA and CDR2 FQGTGA. The ends lost 5 bases at V and 7 bases at J; junction bases unmatched: 10. The CDR3 is made up of 18 amino acids. CDR3 region: CASSLPGTSGGADGELFF. In nucleotides, the CDR3 is TGTGCCAGCAGCCTCCCCGGGACTAGCGGGGGGGCAGACGGGGAGCTGTTTTTT.

V and J are TRBV2 and TRBJ2-5; D might be TRBD1 (5 bases). The DNA end lines up better with TRBJ2-7; the J call may be wrong. The length of the CDR3 is 12 residues. Germline V lookup: CDR1 SNHLY, CDR2 FYNNEI. CDR3 amino acids: CASSQGPYEQYF. For the CDR3, the DNA is TGTGCCAGCAGTCAGGGCCCATACGAGCAGTACTTC.

This sequence joins TRBV7-8 and TRBJ1-1, with D maybe TRBD1 (5 bases). CDR1 is SGHVS and CDR2 is FQNEAQ in the germline V gene. Trimming stripped 1 base from V and 8 bases from J, with 29 bases between. This CDR3 region has 19 residues. CDR3 sequence: CASSLVGGRRGLTKTEAFF. As DNA, the CDR3 is TGTGCCAGCAGCTTAGTGGGGGGTCGACGGGGACTCACCAAAACCGAAGCTTTCTTT.

The CDR3: CASSQGDSGPYEQYF. The CDR3 coding sequence is TGTGCCAGCAGCCAGGGCGATTCCGGGCCGTACGAGCAGTACTTC. V and J are TRBV7-9 and TRBJ2-7, with D possibly TRBD1 on 5 matching bases. The CDR3 is 15 residues long. V lost 5 bases and J lost 4, with 18 bases in between. Germline lookup yields CDR1 SEHNR and CDR2 FQNEAQ (reference sequence).

This rearrangement joins TRBV5-5 to TRBJ2-7; 7 nucleotides agree with TRBD1. The CDR3 is made up of 14 amino acids. Germline values: CDR1 SGHKS, CDR2 YYEKEE (reference sequence). V lost 2 bases, J lost 2 bases, and 4 bases stayed unmatched. The CDR3 here is CASSFQGDAYEQYF. For the CDR3, the DNA is TGTGCCAGCAGCTTCCAGGGGGACGCCTACGAGCAGTACTTC.

The gene calls are TRBV13 and TRBJ2-3; D call uncertain. This CDR3 spans 13 amino acids. Trimming left V 6 bases short and J 4 bases short, with 11 bases between. From germline, CDR1 is PRHDT and CDR2 FYEKMQ (reference sequence). CDR3 bases: TGTGCCAGCAGGCTCCCAGACTCAGATACGCAGTATTTT. Protein sequence: CASRLPDSDTQYF.

The chain employs TRBV6-1 and TRBJ2-3; D is perhaps TRBD2 (7 bases). The CDR3 consists of 14 residues. Trimming removed 6 bases at V and 5 bases at J, with 15 bases between. From germline, CDR1 is MNHNS and CDR2 SASEGT. The CDR3 DNA follows: TGTGCCAGCAGAGATGGGGGGGCTGTAGATACGCAGTATTTT. Its translation is CASRDGGAVDTQYF.

This clone appeared once. The genes are TRBV30 and TRBJ2-5; 7 bases are a match to TRBD2. Per germline, CDR1 GTSNPN and CDR2 SVGIG (reference sequence). The CDR3 has 14 residues. The V segment lost 4 bases and the J segment 5 bases; nucleotides outside the gene matches: 10. The CDR3 reads CAWKMGGESETQYF. DNA for the CDR3: TGTGCCTGGAAGATGGGGGGGGAGAGTGAGACCCAGTACTTC.

The rearrangement uses TRBV7-6 and TRBJ2-3; TRBD2 is a possible D gene (5 bases). V was cut by 1 base and J by 0 bases, with 11 bases left in between. The germline V gene has CDR1 SGHVS and CDR2 FNYEAQ. This CDR3 contains 16 residues. In DNA, the CDR3 is TGTGCCAGCAGCTTAGTAGCAGCGGCTAGCACAGATACGCAGTATTTT. Translating it yields CASSLVAAASTDTQYF.

The chain couples TRBV30 to TRBJ2-5; 14 positions match TRBD2. This CDR3 has 16 amino acids. Trimming took 1 base from V and 5 from J; bases not matched to a gene: 6. Per germline, CDR1 GTSNPN and CDR2 SVGIG (reference sequence). The CDR3 DNA is TGTGCCTGGAGTGGACTAGCGGGGGGGCCCATGGAGACCCAGTACTTC. Its translation: CAWSGLAGGPMETQYF.

The chain couples TRBV7-8 to TRBJ2-7; D unresolved. The CDR3 has 11 residues. Trimming took off 2 bases at V and 4 bases at J, with 3 bases between the two ends. The germline V gene encodes CDR1 SGHVS and CDR2 FQNEAQ. The CDR3 sequence is CASSLSYEQYF. CDR3 coding DNA: TGTGCCAGCAGCTTATCGTACGAGCAGTACTTC. Full variable domain (missing parts from reference TRBV7-8 and TRBJ2-7): GAGVSQSPRYKVAKRGQDVALRCDPISGHVSLFWYQQALGQGPEFLTYFQNEAQLDKSGLPSDRFFAERPEGSVSTLKIQRTQQEDSAVYLCASSLSYEQYFGPGTRLTVT.

This sequence joins TRBV5-4 and TRBJ2-2; no clear D gene. Germline CDR1 is SGHNT and CDR2 is YYREEE (reference sequence). This CDR3 comprises 12 residues. The V gene lost 1 base and the J gene lost 7 bases, with 5 bases spanning the gap. This chain's CDR3 is CASSLTGGELFF. The CDR3, as DNA: TGTGCCAGCAGCTTGACGGGCGGGGAGCTGTTTTTT.

The chain carries TRBV19 and TRBJ1-5; the D gene is possibly TRBD1 (5 bases). Germline-derived CDR1 and CDR2 are LNHDA and SQIVND (reference sequence). The CDR3 spans 14 residues. Trimming left V 7 bases short and J 3 bases short, with 13 bases between. The CDR3 nucleotides read TGTGCCAGTAAGGTCCGGACACACAATCAGCCCCAGCATTTT. It translates to CASKVRTHNQPQHF.

The chain is built from TRBV5-6 and TRBJ1-1, with 11 nucleotides matching TRBD1. With V trimmed by 4 bases and J by 4 bases, 6 bases remained unmatched. The CDR3 extends over 15 amino acids. Germline loops: CDR1 SGHDT, CDR2 YYEEEE. CDR3 bases: TGTGCCAGCAGCCCTATGGGGACAGGGGGCACTGAAGCTTTCTTT. This gives the protein CASSPMGTGGTEAFF.

This sequence joins TRBV27 and TRBJ1-2; D gene unclear. This CDR3 is built from 13 residues. Germline assignment: CDR1 MNHEY and CDR2 SMNVEV (reference sequence). Trimming shortened V by 5 bases and J by 1 base, and 8 bases separated the two germline ends. The CDR3 protein is CASSPIVNYGYTF. Written as DNA, the CDR3 is TGTGCCAGCAGTCCAATAGTTAACTATGGCTACACCTTC.